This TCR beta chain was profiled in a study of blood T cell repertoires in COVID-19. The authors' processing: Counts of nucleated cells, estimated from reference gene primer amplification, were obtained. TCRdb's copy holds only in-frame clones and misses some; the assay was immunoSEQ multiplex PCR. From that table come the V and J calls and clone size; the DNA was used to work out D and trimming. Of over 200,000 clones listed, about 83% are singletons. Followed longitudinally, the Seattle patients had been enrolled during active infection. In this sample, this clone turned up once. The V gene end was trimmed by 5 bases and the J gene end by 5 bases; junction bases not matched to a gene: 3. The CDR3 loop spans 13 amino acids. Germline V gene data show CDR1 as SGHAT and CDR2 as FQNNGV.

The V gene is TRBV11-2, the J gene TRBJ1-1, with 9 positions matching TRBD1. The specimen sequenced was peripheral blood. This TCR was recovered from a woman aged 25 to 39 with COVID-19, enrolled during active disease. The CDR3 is CASSLDRGTEAFF. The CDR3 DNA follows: TGTGCCAGCAGCCTGGACAGGGGAACTGAAGCTTTCTTT. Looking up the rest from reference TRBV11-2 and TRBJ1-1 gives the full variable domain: EAGVAQSPRYKIIEKRQSVAFWCNPISGHATLYWYQQILGQGPKLLIQFQNNGVVDDSQLPKDRFSAERLKGVDSTLKIQPAKLEDSAVYLCASSLDRGTEAFFGQGTRLTVV.